Listed below are T cell receptor beta chains from one sample, sequenced in a study of blood T cell repertoires in COVID-19. TCRdb's table, derived via immunoSEQ multiplex PCR, lists solely in-frame clones and lacks some. The sample shows 450,000 or so clones, over 75% of them seen only once. Material for sequencing was peripheral blood. These receptors all stem from a woman in her thirties or forties with COVID-19, enrolled during active disease. The CDR3 runs from the conserved cysteine through the conserved F or W. Fields, in order: CDR3 protein, CDR3 DNA, V gene, J gene, D gene, clone size. The D gene is left open where the match is weak. Some rows have no size entry. The others give once, few or many, or a class for an expanded clone.

CDR3aa: CASSLQGARNTEAFF; CDR3nt: TGCGCCAGCAGCCTACAGGGGGCGCGTAACACTGAAGCTTTCTTT; v_gene: TRBV5-1; j_gene: TRBJ1-1; d_gene: TRBD1; abundance: -
CDR3aa: CASSLPLLNEQFF; CDR3nt: TGTGCCAGCAGCTTGCCTCTACTGAATGAGCAGTTCTTC; v_gene: TRBV5-4; j_gene: TRBJ2-1; d_gene: -; abundance: -
CDR3aa: CASSKRDRVREKLFF; CDR3nt: TGTGCCAGCAGCAAACGGGACAGGGTACGGGAAAAACTGTTTTTT; v_gene: TRBV21-1; j_gene: TRBJ1-4; d_gene: -; abundance: -
CDR3aa: CASSFGTGDYGYTF; CDR3nt: TGTGCCAGCAGTTTTGGGACAGGAGACTATGGCTACACCTTC; v_gene: TRBV28; j_gene: TRBJ1-2; d_gene: TRBD1; abundance: -
CDR3aa: CASSLQSGGALGEAFF; CDR3nt: TGTGCCAGCAGTTTACAGTCAGGGGGCGCCCTCGGTGAAGCTTTCTTT; v_gene: TRBV27; j_gene: TRBJ1-1; d_gene: TRBD1; abundance: -
CDR3aa: CASSLGQASGAKHHIFF; CDR3nt: -; v_gene: TRBV5-4; j_gene: TRBJ1-3; d_gene: -; abundance: once
CDR3aa: CASSSGGQRNTEAFF; CDR3nt: TGTGCCAGCAGTTCCGGGGGACAGAGGAACACTGAAGCTTTCTTT; v_gene: TRBV27; j_gene: TRBJ1-1; d_gene: TRBD1; abundance: -
CDR3aa: CATSRLPTGFPTEAFF; CDR3nt: TGTGCCACCAGCAGACTCCCGACAGGTTTTCCCACTGAAGCTTTCTTT; v_gene: TRBV15; j_gene: TRBJ1-1; d_gene: -; abundance: -
CDR3aa: CASRPASGSYGYTF; CDR3nt: TGTGCCAGCAGACCAGCCTCGGGGTCTTATGGCTACACCTTC; v_gene: TRBV2; j_gene: TRBJ1-2; d_gene: -; abundance: -
CDR3aa: CASSMAAKDNSPLHF; CDR3nt: TGTGCCAGTAGTATGGCGGCGAAGGATAATTCACCCCTCCACTTT; v_gene: TRBV19; j_gene: TRBJ1-6; d_gene: -; abundance: -
CDR3aa: CASSYSLAGASSYEQYF; CDR3nt: TGTGCCAGCAGTTACTCGCTAGCGGGAGCCAGCTCCTACGAGCAGTACTTC; v_gene: TRBV6-2/TRBV6-3; j_gene: TRBJ2-7; d_gene: TRBD2; abundance: -
CDR3aa: CASSPYLLSSGDTDTQYF; CDR3nt: TGCGCCAGCAGCCCTTACCTACTGTCTAGCGGGGACACAGATACGCAGTATTTT; v_gene: TRBV4-1; j_gene: TRBJ2-3; d_gene: TRBD2; abundance: -
CDR3aa: CSVGLAGDEQFF; CDR3nt: TGCAGCGTAGGACTAGCGGGAGATGAGCAGTTCTTC; v_gene: TRBV29-1; j_gene: TRBJ2-1; d_gene: TRBD2; abundance: -
CDR3aa: CASMGGFYGYTF; CDR3nt: TGTGCCAGCATGGGGGGATTCTATGGCTACACCTTC; v_gene: TRBV6-5; j_gene: TRBJ1-2; d_gene: -; abundance: -
CDR3aa: CASSYRLDQPQHF; CDR3nt: TGTGCCAGCAGCTACAGGTTGGATCAGCCCCAGCATTTT; v_gene: TRBV7-9; j_gene: TRBJ1-5; d_gene: -; abundance: -
CDR3aa: CATSDPGRVNNEQFF; CDR3nt: TGTGCCACCAGTGATCCAGGGAGGGTAAACAATGAGCAGTTCTTC; v_gene: TRBV24-1; j_gene: TRBJ2-1; d_gene: TRBD2; abundance: -
CDR3aa: CASSVSGTGAFTDTQYF; CDR3nt: TGTGCCAGCAGCGTTTCCGGGACAGGGGCTTTCACAGATACGCAGTATTTT; v_gene: TRBV11-2; j_gene: TRBJ2-3; d_gene: TRBD1; abundance: -
CDR3aa: CASSPPSPGGEQYF; CDR3nt: TGTGCCAGCTCACCACCGTCCCCGGGGGGCGAGCAGTACTTC; v_gene: TRBV18; j_gene: TRBJ2-7; d_gene: TRBD2; abundance: -
CDR3aa: CAWSVQGQPQHF; CDR3nt: TGTGCCTGGAGTGTACAGGGTCAGCCCCAGCATTTT; v_gene: TRBV30; j_gene: TRBJ1-5; d_gene: -; abundance: once
CDR3aa: CASSYGRNSGNTIYF; CDR3nt: TGTGCCAGCAGTTACGGGCGAAACTCTGGAAACACCATATATTTT; v_gene: TRBV6-5; j_gene: TRBJ1-3; d_gene: -; abundance: once
CDR3aa: CATSRGAGTSREQFF; CDR3nt: TGTGCCACCAGCAGAGGAGCGGGCACCAGTAGGGAGCAGTTCTTC; v_gene: TRBV15; j_gene: TRBJ2-1; d_gene: -; abundance: -
CDR3aa: CASSPMGLSSNEQFF; CDR3nt: TGTGCCAGCAGCCCCATGGGCTTGAGCAGCAATGAGCAGTTCTTC; v_gene: TRBV11-2; j_gene: TRBJ2-1; d_gene: -; abundance: -
CDR3aa: CASSSYQGTNLYNEQFF; CDR3nt: TGTGCCAGCAGTTCGTACCAAGGGACAAACCTCTACAATGAGCAGTTCTTC; v_gene: TRBV28; j_gene: TRBJ2-1; d_gene: -; abundance: -
CDR3aa: CASSTENTGELFF; CDR3nt: TGTGCCAGCAGTACAGAGAACACCGGGGAGCTGTTTTTT; v_gene: TRBV6-5; j_gene: TRBJ2-2; d_gene: -; abundance: -
CDR3aa: CASRRETGGTGELFF; CDR3nt: TGTGCCAGCAGGAGGGAGACAGGGGGGACCGGGGAGCTGTTTTTT; v_gene: TRBV2; j_gene: TRBJ2-2; d_gene: TRBD1; abundance: -
CDR3aa: CASSKELVLAGGPYNEQFF; CDR3nt: TGTGCCAGCAGCAAAGAACTTGTGCTAGCGGGAGGGCCCTACAATGAGCAGTTCTTC; v_gene: TRBV21-1; j_gene: TRBJ2-1; d_gene: -; abundance: -
CDR3aa: CASSPTATGSVVNEQFF; CDR3nt: TGTGCCAGCAGTCCAACCGCGACAGGGTCAGTTGTGAATGAGCAGTTCTTC; v_gene: TRBV6-6; j_gene: TRBJ2-1; d_gene: TRBD1; abundance: -
CDR3aa: CASSQVDRVPYGYTF; CDR3nt: TGTGCCAGCAGCCAAGTAGACAGGGTTCCCTATGGCTACACCTTC; v_gene: TRBV3-1/TRBV3-2; j_gene: TRBJ1-2; d_gene: TRBD1; abundance: -
CDR3aa: CASSDEASTDTQYF; CDR3nt: TGTGCCAGCAGTGACGAGGCTAGCACAGATACGCAGTATTTT; v_gene: TRBV6-4; j_gene: TRBJ2-3; d_gene: -; abundance: few
CDR3aa: CASSFGQGDDEQYF; CDR3nt: TGTGCCAGCAGTTTCGGCCAGGGGGATGACGAGCAGTACTTC; v_gene: TRBV28; j_gene: TRBJ2-7; d_gene: TRBD1; abundance: -
CDR3aa: CASSPPGQGNQPQHF; CDR3nt: TGTGCCAGCTCACCACCCGGACAGGGCAATCAGCCCCAGCATTTT; v_gene: TRBV18; j_gene: TRBJ1-5; d_gene: TRBD1; abundance: -
CDR3aa: CASSDSQRNTEAFF; CDR3nt: TGTGCCAGTAGCGACAGTCAACGGAACACTGAAGCTTTCTTT; v_gene: TRBV19; j_gene: TRBJ1-1; d_gene: -; abundance: -
CDR3aa: CASSLYPGSAKNIQYF; CDR3nt: TGTGCCAGCAGTTTATATCCCGGGTCTGCCAAAAACATTCAGTACTTC; v_gene: TRBV27; j_gene: TRBJ2-4; d_gene: -; abundance: -
CDR3aa: CASSDNGYGYTF; CDR3nt: TGTGCCAGCAGTGATAACGGGTATGGCTACACCTTC; v_gene: TRBV2; j_gene: TRBJ1-2; d_gene: -; abundance: -
CDR3aa: CASSSTGLAGTTQYF; CDR3nt: TGCGCCAGCAGCTCCACGGGACTAGCGGGAACCACGCAGTATTTT; v_gene: TRBV5-1; j_gene: TRBJ2-3; d_gene: TRBD2; abundance: -
CDR3aa: CASSLLTGSEKLFF; CDR3nt: TGTGCCAGCAGTTTACTCACAGGGAGTGAAAAACTGTTTTTT; v_gene: TRBV28; j_gene: TRBJ1-4; d_gene: -; abundance: -
CDR3aa: CASSPQSGDGYTF; CDR3nt: TGTGCCAGCAGCCCCCAGTCGGGGGATGGCTACACCTTC; v_gene: TRBV7-9; j_gene: TRBJ1-2; d_gene: -; abundance: -
CDR3aa: CASSLRYLGQYKAFF; CDR3nt: TGTGCCAGCAGTTTAAGGTACCTGGGACAGTACAAAGCTTTCTTT; v_gene: TRBV27; j_gene: TRBJ1-1; d_gene: TRBD1; abundance: once
CDR3aa: CASSLELAGVYEQFF; CDR3nt: TGTGCCAGCAGCTTAGAACTAGCGGGAGTCTATGAGCAGTTCTTC; v_gene: TRBV7-9; j_gene: TRBJ2-1; d_gene: TRBD2; abundance: -
CDR3aa: CASSPGTSPFNEQFF; CDR3nt: TGTGCCTCCAGTCCCGGGACTAGCCCCTTCAATGAGCAGTTCTTC; v_gene: TRBV30; j_gene: TRBJ2-1; d_gene: TRBD2; abundance: -
CDR3aa: CASTLRGMYEQYF; CDR3nt: TGTGCCAGCACCTTACGGGGAATGTACGAGCAGTACTTC; v_gene: TRBV28; j_gene: TRBJ2-7; d_gene: -; abundance: -